The T cell receptor (beta chain) under discussion was sequenced for a study of shared clonotypes between healthy human individuals. Overall study context: Plates per donor: three CD4 naive, three CD4 memory, two CD8 naive, one CD8 memory. Findings and caveats of the study: Approximately 5% was the fraction of naive CD4 clonotypes found shared across a handful of donors. Incompleteness in sorted-subset sequencing, despite large depth, was shown by rarefaction. Clonotypes shared by all four donors outscored non-shared clonotypes in generation probability.

Libraries were prepared by immunoSEQ multiplex PCR; TCRdb keeps only in-frame clonotypes and omits some of them. Here the sample spans roughly 720,000 clones, about 90% being singletons. With regard to this clone: The antigen remains unidentified.

The V gene end was trimmed by 1 base and the J gene end by 8 bases; junction bases not matched to a gene: 8. The length of the CDR3 is 16 residues. Germline values: CDR1 SGHAT, CDR2 FQNNGV. The TCR comes from a man aged 18-30 years in good health. Some clones in this sample may be carry-over from other donors' samples. The specimen was memory CD8+ T cells from PBMCs. Subset defined: CD45RO+ cells pooled with CCR7-negative TemRA cells. The chain combines TRBV11-2 with TRBJ2-1, with 10 bases matching TRBD2. CDR3 DNA: TGTGCCAGCAGCTTAGCCAGCGGGAGGGCTTGGGATGAGCAGTTCTTC. It encodes CASSLASGRAWDEQFF.